The clone carrying this T cell receptor beta chain was seen a few times. The sample comes from a study of identical twins. Germline CDR1 reads DFQATT; CDR2 reads SNEGSKA (reference sequence). The CDR3 spans 15 residues. V gave up 3 bases and J gave up 4 bases, with 19 bases separating them. TCRdb processed the 5' RACE reads anew with MiXCR; each CDR3 protein has one entry. The sample gives about 240,000 distinct CDR3 sequences, roughly a tenth of which show up once; 9% to 10% is in the top ten. The chain uses TRBV20-1 and TRBJ2-7, with D perhaps TRBD1 (6 bases). The sequence was obtained from a man aged 50-60 years in good health. Input material: memory T cells sorted from blood. This CDR3 reads CSARFGQPLPYEQYF. The CDR3 DNA is TGCAGTGCTAGGTTCGGACAGCCGCTACCTTACGAGCAGTACTTC.